These T cell receptor beta chains were read from a single sample in a study of T cells in Graves' hyperthyroidism and ophthalmopathy. MiXCR was run by TCRdb on the multiplex PCR reads, yielding one entry per CDR3 protein. Of around 600,000 distinct CDR3 sequences in the sample, 40% to 55% were seen once. The sample comprised peripheral blood or thyroid tissue (not recorded which). These receptors were collected from an adult man with Graves' disease, either hyperthyroidism or ophthalmopathy (not recorded which). Both conserved end residues are part of each CDR3. Each record gives: clone size, D gene, V gene, J gene, CDR3 DNA, CDR3 protein. A D gene is named only where the DNA matches it firmly. Clone size is stated in some rows and not others, as once, few, many or a class when expanded.

-,-,TRBV10-3,TRBJ1-5,TGTGCCAGCAGTTCCCATAGCAATCAGCCCCAGCATTTT,CASSSHSNQPQHF
-,-,TRBV7-2,TRBJ2-5,TGTGCCAGCAGCCAAAAAATCGGCAGGGGGTACTTC,CASSQKIGRGYF
-,-,TRBV4-1,TRBJ2-5,TGCGCCAGCAGCCAAGGACGGACAGGAGGGTGGGAGACCCAGTACTTC,CASSQGRTGGWETQYF
-,-,TRBV7-2,TRBJ1-1,TGTGCCAGCAGTCCCCTGGACGGCCTCATGAACATTGAAGCTTTCTTT,CASSPLDGLMNIEAFF
-,TRBD1,TRBV20-1,TRBJ1-2,TGCAGTGCTTACGGACAGGGTGACTATGGCTACACCTTC,CSAYGQGDYGYTF
-,-,TRBV20-1,TRBJ2-7,TGCAGTGCTAACAGGCCCAGCTCCTACGAGCAGTACTTC,CSANRPSSYEQYF
-,TRBD2,TRBV20-1,TRBJ2-5,TGCAGTGCTAGAGGAGCGGGGGACCCTCAAGAGACCCAGTACTTC,CSARGAGDPQETQYF
many,-,TRBV29-1,TRBJ1-2,TGCAGCGTTGAACCACCGGGACAAGTCTATGGCTACACCTTC,CSVEPPGQVYGYTF
-,TRBD1,TRBV20-1,TRBJ1-6,TGCAGTGCTAGTTCCGGGACAGGGCACTCACCCCTCCACTTT,CSASSGTGHSPLHF
-,-,TRBV6-6,TRBJ1-6,TGTGCCAGCAGTGATGTTGGGGGTGAGACCCACCTCCACTTT,CASSDVGGETHLHF
-,-,TRBV19,TRBJ2-7,TGTGCCAGCAGTAAAAAAGGGGCTCCAAGCTCCTACGAGCAGTACTTC,CASSKKGAPSSYEQYF
few,TRBD2,TRBV20-1,TRBJ2-7,TGCAGTGCTAGAGAACCGGGACTAAGGTCCTACGAGCAGTACTTC,CSAREPGLRSYEQYF
-,-,TRBV12-3/TRBV12-4,TRBJ1-6,TGTGCCAGCACCCCGCTTTTGGGGGGCGTTTCACCCCTCCACTTT,CASTPLLGGVSPLHF
-,-,TRBV20-1,TRBJ2-7,TGCAGTGCCACCCGGGGTACCAGCTCCTACGAGCAGTACTTC,CSATRGTSSYEQYF
-,TRBD1,TRBV9,TRBJ1-2,TGTGCCAGCAGCGCACGGACAGGGTCTGGCTACACCTTC,CASSARTGSGYTF
-,TRBD1,TRBV6-1,TRBJ2-7,TGTGCCAGCAGTGAATTCGACAGGGGGGGGTACTTC,CASSEFDRGGYF
-,-,TRBV6-6,TRBJ2-5,TGTGCCAGCAGGGGGGACCGAGGGACCCAGTACTTC,CASRGDRGTQYF
few,-,TRBV3-1,TRBJ1-1,TGTGCCAGCAGCCAAGCTGCAGGACGCACTGAAGCTTTCTTT,CASSQAAGRTEAFF
-,-,TRBV11-1,TRBJ1-1,TGTGCCAGCAGCGCACCGACAGTCGCGAACACTGAAGCTTTCTTT,CASSAPTVANTEAFF
-,TRBD2,TRBV29-1,TRBJ2-7,TGCAGCGTTGCGGCTAGCGGTTACGAGCAGTACTTC,CSVAASGYEQYF
-,-,TRBV29-1,TRBJ2-7,TGCAGCATCTCCGGGTGGGGATCAGTAGTCTACGAGCAGTACTTC,CSISGWGSVVYEQYF
-,-,TRBV29-1,TRBJ1-1,TGCAGCGTTGTCACAGGGTCCTCGGGGTCTGAAGCTTTCTTT,CSVVTGSSGSEAFF
-,-,TRBV11-1,TRBJ1-4,TGTGCCAGCAGGACAGATGAAAAACTGTTTTTT,CASRTDEKLFF
-,-,TRBV2,TRBJ1-5,TGTGCCAGCAGCTGGGGGGGACATGAGAGCAATCAGCCCCAGCATTTT,CASSWGGHESNQPQHF
many,TRBD1,TRBV12-3/TRBV12-4,TRBJ2-5,TGTGCCAGCAGTTTTGGGACAGGGGGCTCGGAGACCCAGTACTTC,CASSFGTGGSETQYF
-,-,TRBV2,TRBJ2-5,TGTGCCGGCAGTATCGAACAGGGTAGGGGCCTCCAAGAGACCCAGTACTTC,CAGSIEQGRGLQETQYF
-,-,TRBV7-4,TRBJ2-5,TGTGCCAGCCGATCGCGGGAGACCCAGTACTTC,CASRSRETQYF
-,TRBD1,TRBV2,TRBJ1-6,TGTGCCAGCAGTCTCGACAGGGTTGCTTCACCCCTCCACTTT,CASSLDRVASPLHF
-,TRBD1,TRBV19,TRBJ1-4,TGTGCCAGTAGTCCGCCCGGGACAGGGGCGAGGGAAAAACTGTTTTTT,CASSPPGTGAREKLFF
few,-,TRBV29-1,TRBJ1-2,TGCAGTGCTAGAGCGGACGGGGGAAAGGTCGGCTATGGCTACACCTTC,CSARADGGKVGYGYTF
many,TRBD1,TRBV24-1,TRBJ1-1,TGTGCCACCAGTGATTCTTCCCGGACAGGCGCAGGTGGCACTGAAGCTTTCTTT,CATSDSSRTGAGGTEAFF
many,-,TRBV15,TRBJ1-4,TGTGCCACCAGCCGGTCGGGGGGGGCGAAGGCTAATGAAAAACTGTTTTTT,CATSRSGGAKANEKLFF
once,TRBD2,TRBV15,TRBJ2-1,TGTGCCACCAGCAACATAGCGGGAGTTGCCCGTGAGCAGTTCTTC,CATSNIAGVAREQFF
-,-,TRBV29-1,TRBJ1-6,TGCACCATGGGACCGCATAATTCACCCCTCCACTTT,CTMGPHNSPLHF
-,TRBD1,TRBV29-1,TRBJ1-6,TGCAGCGTTGGACAGGGTGCGCCTTCACCCCTCCACTTT,CSVGQGAPSPLHF
-,TRBD1,TRBV7-2,TRBJ2-7,TGTGCCAGCAGCTTGGACAGGGTCGAGCAGTACTTC,CASSLDRVEQYF
-,-,TRBV29-1,TRBJ2-7,TGCAGCGCCGGCGGGGGCCTCGCCTACGAGCAGTACTTC,CSAGGGLAYEQYF
-,TRBD1,TRBV24-1,TRBJ2-5,TGTGCCACCAGTGAGCCCGGGACAGGGGGCCGGGAGACCCAGTACTTC,CATSEPGTGGRETQYF
-,TRBD1,TRBV2,TRBJ2-2,TGTGCCACCACCAGTCCCGACAGGGACACCGGGGAGCTGTTTTTT,CATTSPDRDTGELFF
few,TRBD1,TRBV19,TRBJ1-2,TGTGCCAGTAGTACCCCTCTCCGTCCAGGACAGGGCTATGGCTACACCTTC,CASSTPLRPGQGYGYTF
-,-,TRBV29-1,TRBJ1-2,TGCAGCTTGGACTATGGCTACACCTTC,CSLDYGYTF
-,-,TRBV2,TRBJ1-5,TGTGCCAGCAGTGTGCTCGGGGGACGGTCTGGTCCCCAGCATTTT,CASSVLGGRSGPQHF
once,-,TRBV29-1,TRBJ1-1,TGCAGCCGACTCGGACAGCACACTGAAGCTTTCTTT,CSRLGQHTEAFF